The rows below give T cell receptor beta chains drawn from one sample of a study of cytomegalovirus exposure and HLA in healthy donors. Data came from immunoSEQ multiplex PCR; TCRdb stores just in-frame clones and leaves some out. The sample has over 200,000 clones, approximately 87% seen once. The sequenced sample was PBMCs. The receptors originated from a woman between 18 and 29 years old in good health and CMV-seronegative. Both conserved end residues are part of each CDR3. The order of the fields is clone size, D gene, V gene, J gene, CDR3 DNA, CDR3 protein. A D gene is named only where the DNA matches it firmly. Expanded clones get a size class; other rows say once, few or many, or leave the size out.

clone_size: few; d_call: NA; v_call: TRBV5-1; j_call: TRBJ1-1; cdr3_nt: TGCGCCAGCAGCTTGGCCCAGGGAACTGAAGCTTTCTTT; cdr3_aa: CASSLAQGTEAFF
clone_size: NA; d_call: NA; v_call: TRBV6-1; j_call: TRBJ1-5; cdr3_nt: TGTGCCAGCAGAGAAGACGGGGGGGCGAGGAGCAATCAGCCCCAGCATTTT; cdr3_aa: CASREDGGARSNQPQHF
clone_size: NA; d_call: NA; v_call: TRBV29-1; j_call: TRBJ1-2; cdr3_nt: TGCAGCGTTTACCAGGGAGCCACTAACTATGGCTACACCTTC; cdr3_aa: CSVYQGATNYGYTF
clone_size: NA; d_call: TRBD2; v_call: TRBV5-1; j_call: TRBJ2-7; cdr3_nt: TGCGCCAGCAGCCCGGGACTAGAAAAGTACTACGAGCAGTACTTC; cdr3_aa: CASSPGLEKYYEQYF
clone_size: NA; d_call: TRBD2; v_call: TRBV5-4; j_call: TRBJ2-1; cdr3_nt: TGTGCCAGCAGCTTGGTTACTAGCGGGGGTGATGAGCAGTTCTTC; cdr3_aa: CASSLVTSGGDEQFF
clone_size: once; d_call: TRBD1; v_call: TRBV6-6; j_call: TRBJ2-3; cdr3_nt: TGTGCCAGCAGTAGCCCGCCGGACAGGGGAACAGATACGCAGTATTTT; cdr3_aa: CASSSPPDRGTDTQYF
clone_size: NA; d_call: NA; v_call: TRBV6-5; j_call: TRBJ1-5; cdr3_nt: TGTGCCAGCAGTTATGGGCAGAGAAATCAGCCCCAGCATTTT; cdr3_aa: CASSYGQRNQPQHF
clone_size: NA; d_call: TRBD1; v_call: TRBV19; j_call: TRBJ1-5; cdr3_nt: TGTGCCAGTATAGGACAGGGTGGTCAGCCCCAGCATTTT; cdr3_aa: CASIGQGGQPQHF
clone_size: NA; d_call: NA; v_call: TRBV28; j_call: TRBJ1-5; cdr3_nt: TGTGCCAGCAGTCCCACCGGAGTAGGATCTCAGCCCCAGCATTTT; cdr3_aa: CASSPTGVGSQPQHF
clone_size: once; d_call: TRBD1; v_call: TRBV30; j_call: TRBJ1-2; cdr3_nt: TGTGCCTTTACATCCTTACAGGGGGTGAGCTATGGCTACACCTTC; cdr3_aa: CAFTSLQGVSYGYTF